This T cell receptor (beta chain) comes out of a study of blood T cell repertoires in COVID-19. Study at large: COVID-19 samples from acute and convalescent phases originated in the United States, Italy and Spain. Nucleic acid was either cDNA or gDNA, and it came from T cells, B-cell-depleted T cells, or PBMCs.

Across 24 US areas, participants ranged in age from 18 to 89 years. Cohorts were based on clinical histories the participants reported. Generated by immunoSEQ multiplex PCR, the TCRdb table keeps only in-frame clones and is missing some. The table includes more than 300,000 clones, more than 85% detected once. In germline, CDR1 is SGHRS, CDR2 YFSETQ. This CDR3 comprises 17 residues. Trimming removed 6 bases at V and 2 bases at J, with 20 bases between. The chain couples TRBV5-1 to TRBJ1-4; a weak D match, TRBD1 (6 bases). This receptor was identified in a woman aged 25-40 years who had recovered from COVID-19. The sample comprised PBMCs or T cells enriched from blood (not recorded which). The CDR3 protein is CASTSAPAGATNEKLFF. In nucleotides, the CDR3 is TGCGCCAGCACCTCTGCGCCGGCAGGGGCTACTAATGAAAAACTGTTTTTT.